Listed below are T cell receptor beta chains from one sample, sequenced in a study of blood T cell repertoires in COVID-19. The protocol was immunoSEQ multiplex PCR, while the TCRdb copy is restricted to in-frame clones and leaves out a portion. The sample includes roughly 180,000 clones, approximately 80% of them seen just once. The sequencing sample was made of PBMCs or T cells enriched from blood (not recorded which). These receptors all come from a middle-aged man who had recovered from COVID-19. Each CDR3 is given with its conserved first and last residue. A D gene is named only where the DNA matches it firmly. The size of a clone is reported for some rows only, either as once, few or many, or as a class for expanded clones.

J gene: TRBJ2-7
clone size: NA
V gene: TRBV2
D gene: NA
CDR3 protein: CASSARTLSYEQYF
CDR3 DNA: TGTGCCAGCAGCGCCAGGACTCTCTCCTACGAGCAGTACTTC

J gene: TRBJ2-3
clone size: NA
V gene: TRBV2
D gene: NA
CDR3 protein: CASSARVGADTQYF
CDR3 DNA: TGTGCCAGCAGTGCCAGGGTTGGGGCAGATACGCAGTATTTT

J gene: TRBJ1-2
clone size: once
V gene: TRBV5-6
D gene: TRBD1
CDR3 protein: CASSLGIRTGNYGYTF
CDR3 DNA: TGTGCCAGCAGCTTGGGAATCCGGACAGGGAACTATGGCTACACCTTC

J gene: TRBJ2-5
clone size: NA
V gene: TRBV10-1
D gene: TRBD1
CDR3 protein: CASSGYRDSNQETQYF
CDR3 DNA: TGCGCCAGCAGTGGTTACCGGGACAGTAACCAAGAGACCCAGTACTTC

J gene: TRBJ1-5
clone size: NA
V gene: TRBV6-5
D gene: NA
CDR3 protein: CASSHGGASQPQHF
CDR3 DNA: TGTGCCAGCAGCCACGGGGGGGCAAGTCAGCCCCAGCATTTT

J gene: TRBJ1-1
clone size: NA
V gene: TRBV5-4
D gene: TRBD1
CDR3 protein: CASSLGGQGLNTEAFF
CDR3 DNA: TGTGCCAGCAGCTTGGGGGGACAGGGCTTAAACACTGAAGCTTTCTTT

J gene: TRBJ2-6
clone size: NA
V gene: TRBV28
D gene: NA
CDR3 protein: CASKGPGSGANVLTF
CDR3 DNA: TGTGCCAGCAAGGGTCCGGGGTCCGGGGCCAACGTCCTGACTTTC

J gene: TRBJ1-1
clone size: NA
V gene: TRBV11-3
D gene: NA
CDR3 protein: CASSLRMNTEAFF
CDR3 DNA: TGTGCCAGCAGCTTGAGGATGAACACTGAAGCTTTCTTT

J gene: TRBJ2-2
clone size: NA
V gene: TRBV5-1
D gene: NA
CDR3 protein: CASSPAGGQGLAGELFF
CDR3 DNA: TGCGCCAGCAGCCCGGCGGGGGGACAGGGACTCGCCGGGGAGCTGTTTTTT

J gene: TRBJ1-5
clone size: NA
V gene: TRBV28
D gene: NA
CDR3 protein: CASSFGSLNQPQHF
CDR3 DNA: TGTGCCAGCAGTTTCGGGTCCCTGAATCAGCCCCAGCATTTT

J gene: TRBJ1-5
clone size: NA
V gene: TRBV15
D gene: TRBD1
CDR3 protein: CATSLTGGAPQHF
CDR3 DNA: TGTGCCACCAGCCTGACAGGGGGTGCGCCCCAGCATTTT

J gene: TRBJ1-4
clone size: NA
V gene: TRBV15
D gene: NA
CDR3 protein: CATSRDWDGRLGKLFF
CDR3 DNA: TGTGCCACCAGCAGAGATTGGGATGGTCGACTAGGGAAACTGTTTTTT

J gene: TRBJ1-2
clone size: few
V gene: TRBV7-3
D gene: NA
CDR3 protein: CASSSLPGQDYGYTF
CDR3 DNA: TGTGCCAGCAGCTCCTTGCCGGGACAAGACTATGGCTACACCTTC

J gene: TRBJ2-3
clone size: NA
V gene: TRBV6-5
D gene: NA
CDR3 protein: CASSVLGGGADTQYF
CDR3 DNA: TGTGCCAGCAGCGTGCTTGGAGGAGGAGCAGATACGCAGTATTTT

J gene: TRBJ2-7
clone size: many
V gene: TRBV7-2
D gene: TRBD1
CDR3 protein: CASSLELTGGSYEQYF
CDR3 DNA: TGTGCCAGCAGCTTAGAACTGACAGGGGGAAGCTACGAGCAGTACTTC

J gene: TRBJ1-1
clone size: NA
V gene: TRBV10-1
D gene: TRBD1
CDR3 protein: CASSPSGTGTEAFF
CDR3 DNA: TGCGCCAGCAGTCCATCCGGGACAGGGACTGAAGCTTTCTTT

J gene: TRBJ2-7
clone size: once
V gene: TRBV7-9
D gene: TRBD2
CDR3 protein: CASSRPQGTSYEQYF
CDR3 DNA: TGTGCCAGCAGCAGACCTCAAGGGACTAGCTACGAGCAGTACTTC

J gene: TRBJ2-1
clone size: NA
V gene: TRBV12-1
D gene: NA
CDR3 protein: CASSFLQGNYNEQFF
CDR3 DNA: TGTGCCAGCAGCTTCCTACAGGGAAACTACAATGAGCAGTTCTTC

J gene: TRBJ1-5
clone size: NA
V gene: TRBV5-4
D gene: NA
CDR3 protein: CASSFGLNQPQHF
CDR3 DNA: TGTGCCAGCAGCTTTGGGCTGAATCAGCCCCAGCATTTT

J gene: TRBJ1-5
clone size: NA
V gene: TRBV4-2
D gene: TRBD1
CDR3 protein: CASSRTGVLEGPQHF
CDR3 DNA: TGTGCCAGCAGCAGAACAGGGGTCCTCGAGGGGCCCCAGCATTTT

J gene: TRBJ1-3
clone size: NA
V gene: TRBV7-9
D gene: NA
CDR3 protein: CASSLGGGSSLIGNTIYF
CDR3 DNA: TGTGCCAGCAGCCTAGGTGGAGGGTCGAGCCTAATCGGAAACACCATATATTTT

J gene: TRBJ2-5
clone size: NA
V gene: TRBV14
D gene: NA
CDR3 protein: CASSQEKVGNQRKTQYF
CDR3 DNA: TGTGCCAGCAGCCAAGAGAAGGTCGGGAACCAACGGAAGACCCAGTACTTC

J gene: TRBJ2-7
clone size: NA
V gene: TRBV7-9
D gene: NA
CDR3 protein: CASSRDFGDEQYF
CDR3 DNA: TGTGCCAGCAGTAGGGACTTTGGCGACGAGCAGTACTTC

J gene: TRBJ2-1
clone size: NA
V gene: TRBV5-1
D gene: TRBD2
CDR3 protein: CASSWEGTGSYNEQFF
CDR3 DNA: TGCGCCAGCAGCTGGGAGGGGACGGGCTCCTACAATGAGCAGTTCTTC

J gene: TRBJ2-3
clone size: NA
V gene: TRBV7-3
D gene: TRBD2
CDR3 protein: CASSLLAGGGTDTQYF
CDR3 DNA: TGTGCCAGCAGCCTCCTAGCGGGGGGGGGCACAGATACGCAGTATTTT

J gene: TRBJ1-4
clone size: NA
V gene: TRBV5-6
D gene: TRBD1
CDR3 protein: CASSEVGTGGTFNEKLFF
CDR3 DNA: TGTGCCAGCAGTGAGGTCGGGACAGGGGGCACCTTTAATGAAAAACTGTTTTTT

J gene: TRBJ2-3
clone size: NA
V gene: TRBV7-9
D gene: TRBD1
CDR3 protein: CASTGDQSTDTQYF
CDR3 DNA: TGTGCCAGTACAGGGGACCAAAGCACAGATACGCAGTATTTT

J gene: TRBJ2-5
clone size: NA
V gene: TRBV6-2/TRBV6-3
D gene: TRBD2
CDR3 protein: CASSGTSGEPSQETQYF
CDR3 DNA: TGTGCCAGCAGCGGGACTAGCGGGGAACCCTCTCAAGAGACCCAGTACTTC

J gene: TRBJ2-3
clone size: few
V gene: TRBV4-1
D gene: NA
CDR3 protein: CASRRLGRQADTQYF
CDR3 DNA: TGCGCCAGCCGGAGGCTAGGGCGTCAAGCAGATACGCAGTATTTT

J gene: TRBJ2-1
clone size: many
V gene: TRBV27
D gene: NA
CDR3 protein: CASSATPGTYYNEQFF
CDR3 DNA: TGTGCCAGCAGTGCCACCCCCGGGACATACTACAATGAGCAGTTCTTC

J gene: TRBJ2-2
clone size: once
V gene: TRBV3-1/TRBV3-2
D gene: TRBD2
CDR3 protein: CASSLPGLAGLNRGGELFF
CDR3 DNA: TGTGCCAGCAGCCTACCGGGACTAGCGGGACTAAACCGCGGCGGGGAGCTGTTTTTT

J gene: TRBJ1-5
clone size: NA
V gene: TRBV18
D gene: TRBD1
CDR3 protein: CASSPGTAFGQPQHF
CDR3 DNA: TGTGCCAGCTCACCTGGGACAGCCTTTGGACAGCCCCAGCATTTT

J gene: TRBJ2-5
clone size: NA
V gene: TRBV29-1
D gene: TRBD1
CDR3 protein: CSGRDREVQETQYF
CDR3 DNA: TGCAGCGGCCGGGACAGGGAGGTACAAGAGACCCAGTACTTC

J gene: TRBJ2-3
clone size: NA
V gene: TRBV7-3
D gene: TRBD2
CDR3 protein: CASSRLAGGVSDTQYF
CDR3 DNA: TGTGCCAGCAGCCGACTAGCGGGAGGAGTGTCAGATACGCAGTATTTT

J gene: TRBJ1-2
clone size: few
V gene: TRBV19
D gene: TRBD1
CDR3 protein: CAIQAGTGISYTF
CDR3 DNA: TGTGCCATCCAGGCCGGGACAGGGATTAGCTACACCTTC

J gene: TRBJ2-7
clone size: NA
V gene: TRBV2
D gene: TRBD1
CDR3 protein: CASSPGQGAWEQYF
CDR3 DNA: TGTGCCAGCAGTCCGGGACAGGGGGCTTGGGAGCAGTACTTC

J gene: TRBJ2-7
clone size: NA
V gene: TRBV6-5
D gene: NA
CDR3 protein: CATPRAGHYEQYF
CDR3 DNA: TGTGCCACCCCCCGGGCAGGACATTACGAGCAGTACTTC

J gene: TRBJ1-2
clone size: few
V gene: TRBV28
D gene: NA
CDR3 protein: CASNPGTRGYGYTF
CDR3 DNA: TGTGCCAGCAACCCCGGGACTAGGGGCTATGGCTACACCTTC

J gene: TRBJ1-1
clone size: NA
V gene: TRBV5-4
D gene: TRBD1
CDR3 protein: CASSRGQGKYGTEAFF
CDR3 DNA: TGTGCCAGCAGCCGAGGACAGGGAAAGTATGGCACTGAAGCTTTCTTT

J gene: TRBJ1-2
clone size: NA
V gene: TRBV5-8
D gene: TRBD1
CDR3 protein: CASSLADRADYGYTF
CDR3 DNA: TGTGCCAGCAGCTTGGCCGACAGGGCTGACTATGGCTACACCTTC

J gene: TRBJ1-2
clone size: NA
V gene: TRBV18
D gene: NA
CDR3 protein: CASSPQGKGYTF
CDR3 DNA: TGTGCCAGCTCGCCTCAGGGAAAGGGCTACACCTTC

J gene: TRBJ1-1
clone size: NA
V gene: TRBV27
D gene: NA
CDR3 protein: CASSINPGAGTEAFF
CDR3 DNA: TGTGCCAGCAGTATTAATCCAGGGGCGGGCACTGAAGCTTTCTTT

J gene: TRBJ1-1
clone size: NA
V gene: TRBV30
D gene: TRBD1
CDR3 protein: CAWQGGTEAFF
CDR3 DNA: TGTGCCTGGCAGGGGGGCACTGAAGCTTTCTTT

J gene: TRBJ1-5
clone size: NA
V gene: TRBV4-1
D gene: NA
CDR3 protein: CAGHLNPQPQHF
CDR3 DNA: TGCGCCGGACACCTTAACCCTCAGCCCCAGCATTTT

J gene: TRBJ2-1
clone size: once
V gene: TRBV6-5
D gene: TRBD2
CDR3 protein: CATTLAGGYNEQFF
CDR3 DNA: TGTGCCACGACTCTAGCGGGAGGCTACAATGAGCAGTTCTTC

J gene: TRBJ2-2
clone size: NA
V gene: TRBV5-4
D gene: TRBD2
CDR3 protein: CASSLAGGGAGELFF
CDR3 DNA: TGTGCCAGCAGCCTAGCGGGAGGTGGGGCCGGGGAGCTGTTTTTT

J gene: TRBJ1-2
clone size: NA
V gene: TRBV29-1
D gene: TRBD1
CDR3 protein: CSASGGDYGYTF
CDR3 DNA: TGCAGCGCCTCAGGGGGTGACTATGGCTACACCTTC

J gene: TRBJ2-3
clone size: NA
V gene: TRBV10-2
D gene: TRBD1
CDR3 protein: CASSLTDRADTQYF
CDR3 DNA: TGCGCCAGCAGCCTGACCGACAGGGCAGATACGCAGTATTTT

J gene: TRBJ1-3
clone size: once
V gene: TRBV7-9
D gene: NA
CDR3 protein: CASSLATMIYF
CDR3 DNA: TGTGCCAGCAGCTTAGCTACAATGATATATTTT

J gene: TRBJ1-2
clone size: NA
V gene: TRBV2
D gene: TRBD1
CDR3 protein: CASSEWSGGQGIGYTF
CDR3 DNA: TGTGCCAGCAGTGAATGGTCGGGGGGACAGGGGATCGGCTACACCTTC

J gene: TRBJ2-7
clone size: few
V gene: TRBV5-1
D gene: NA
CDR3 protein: CASSLTATTTLGEQYF
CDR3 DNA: TGCGCCAGCAGCTTGACGGCAACCACGACTTTGGGTGAGCAGTACTTC

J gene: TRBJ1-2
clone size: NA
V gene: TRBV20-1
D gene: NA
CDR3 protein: CSARSLYGYTF
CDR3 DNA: TGCAGTGCTAGGAGCCTCTATGGCTACACCTTC

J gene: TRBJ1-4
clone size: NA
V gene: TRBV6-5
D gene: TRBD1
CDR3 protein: CASSRKGQGNEKLFF
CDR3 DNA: TGTGCCAGCAGTAGAAAGGGACAGGGTAATGAAAAACTGTTTTTT

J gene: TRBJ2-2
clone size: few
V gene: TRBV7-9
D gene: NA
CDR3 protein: CASSLRRSITGELFF
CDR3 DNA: TGTGCCAGCAGCTTAAGGAGGAGTATTACCGGGGAGCTGTTTTTT